A single sample is the source of the 26 T cell receptor beta chains below, sequenced in a study of blood T cell repertoires in COVID-19 (dated by TCRdb to about 2020). Library preparation employed the immunoSEQ multiplex PCR assay. In TCRdb, the immuneACCESS table is reduced to in-frame sequences with V and J assigned. These tables do not hold every clone; where another copy was compared, an unresolved V gene accounts for under half, and the others remain unexplained. The sample table holds about 68,000 clones, of which more than 85% were seen once. The ten largest clones represent less than 6% of the sample. Source material: peripheral blood. These TCRs come from a woman aged 55-69 years with active COVID-19.

The chain joins TRBV11-2 to TRBJ2-1, with TRBD2 as a possible D gene (6 bases). This CDR3 region has 17 residues. Germline V gene lookup returns CDR1 SGHAT and CDR2 FQNNGV. Trimming cost V 2 bases and J 4 bases, with 18 bases left between them. The CDR3, as DNA: TGTGCCAGCAGCTTACTCGGTCCAGGGACTGGGTACAATGAGCAGTTCTTC. As protein: CASSLLGPGTGYNEQFF.

This clone was observed a single time. This sequence joins TRBV4-2 and TRBJ2-3; 7 bases agree with TRBD2. Per the germline V gene, CDR1 is LGHNA and CDR2 is YNFKEQ. The CDR3 is 16 amino acids. The junction had 4 bases not matched to a gene; V was cut back by 1 base and J by 0 bases. CDR3 sequence (DNA): TGTGCCAGCAGCCAAGTCCAGGGAGGGAGCACAGATACGCAGTATTTT. Translating gives CASSQVQGGSTDTQYF.

The J gene is TRBJ2-7, the V gene TRBV5-1; 9 bases match TRBD2. The CDR3 contains 14 residues. CDR1 and CDR2 (germline): SGHRS, YFSETQ. Trimming cost V 3 bases and J 3 bases; bases outside gene matches: 4. CDR3 sequence reads: CASSSSGILYEQYF. CDR3 in DNA: TGCGCCAGCAGCTCTAGCGGGATCCTCTACGAGCAGTACTTC.

The rearrangement joins TRBV25-1 to TRBJ1-1; D may be TRBD1 (6 bases). Trimming pared 5 bases from V and 0 bases from J, leaving 19 bases between. The CDR3 consists of 17 residues. Per the germline V gene, CDR1 is MGHDK and CDR2 is SYGVNS. CDR3 amino acids: CASSRGTGNRMNTEAFF. The CDR3 DNA is TGTGCCAGCAGTCGGGGAACAGGGAATAGGATGAACACTGAAGCTTTCTTT.

This chain uses TRBV2 with TRBJ2-2; possibly TRBD2 for D (5 bases). The V gene lost 8 bases and the J gene lost 5 bases, with 12 bases spanning the gap. This CDR3 has 13 amino acids. Germline CDR1 SNHLY, CDR2 FYNNEI. The CDR3 region is CASRLFLTGELFF. CDR3 nucleotide sequence: TGTGCCAGCCGACTATTCCTGACCGGGGAGCTGTTTTTT. The whole variable domain, remainder taken from reference TRBV2 and TRBJ2-2, is EPEVTQTPSHQVTQMGQEVILRCVPISNHLYFYWYRQILGQKVEFLVSFYNNEISEKSEIFDDQFSVERPDGSNFTLKIRSTKLEDSAMYFCASRLFLTGELFFGEGSRLTVL.

The chain links TRBV28 to TRBJ1-2; 7 positions match TRBD1. The CDR3 spans 14 residues. Trimming cost V 7 bases and J 3 bases; bases outside gene matches: 8. Germline loops: CDR1 MDHEN, CDR2 SYDVKM. The CDR3 DNA sequence: TGTGCCAGCACCCTACAGGGGTGGTACTATGGCTACACCTTC. Protein product: CASTLQGWYYGYTF.

The J gene is TRBJ1-3, the V gene TRBV9; no firm D call. CDR3 length: 15 amino acids. V was cut by 0 bases and J by 7 bases, with 14 bases left in between. Germline CDR1 reads SGDLS; CDR2 reads YYNGEE. The CDR3 region has the DNA TGTGCCAGCAGCGTAGACGAGGGTAGAAGGAACACCATATATTTT. Protein: CASSVDEGRRNTIYF.

The chain recombines TRBV5-4 with TRBJ2-7; D is undetermined. The CDR3 extends over 13 amino acids. V lost 3 bases to trimming and J lost 5 bases, with 12 bases between them. The V gene's germline CDR1 is SGHNT and CDR2 YYREEE (reference sequence). Here the CDR3 reads CASSSEAWDEQYF. In nucleotides, the CDR3 is TGTGCCAGCAGCTCAGAAGCGTGGGACGAGCAGTACTTC.

The chain combines TRBV5-6 with TRBJ2-5; tentatively, D is TRBD1 (6 bases). CDR3 size: 15 residues. Germline-derived CDR1 and CDR2 are SGHDT and YYEEEE. V lost 1 base, J lost 5 bases, and 15 bases lay in between. CDR3 in amino acids: CASSLFAGEMETQYF. For the CDR3, the DNA is TGTGCCAGCAGCTTGTTCGCAGGGGAGATGGAGACCCAGTACTTC.

The V and J genes are TRBV9 and TRBJ2-3; D may be TRBD1 (5 bases). Trimming took off 0 bases at V and 2 bases at J, with 10 bases between the two ends. This CDR3 has 15 residues. Germline V gene lookup returns CDR1 SGDLS and CDR2 YYNGEE. CDR3 DNA: TGTGCCAGCAGCGTAGGTAGGGGATTCACAGATACGCAGTATTTT. It is translated as CASSVGRGFTDTQYF.

The chain links TRBV7-2 to TRBJ1-1; D is possibly TRBD1 (5 bases). CDR3 length: 13 residues. The germline V gene encodes CDR1 SGHTA and CDR2 FQGNSA. Between the trimmed V and J ends, which lost 4 bases and 7 bases, there was a span of 13 bases. DNA for the CDR3: TGTGCCAGCAGCTCTACCCCGGGGGGTGAAGCTTTCTTT. Protein sequence: CASSSTPGGEAFF.

The V call is TRBV29-1, the J call TRBJ2-2, with 8 bases matching TRBD1. Trimming removed 7 bases from V and 2 bases from J; junction bases left unmatched: 6. The CDR3 is 14 residues long. Per germline, CDR1 SQVTM and CDR2 ANQGSEA. As DNA, the CDR3 is TGCAGCGGAGGTTCAGGGGGCAACACCGGGGAGCTGTTTTTT. This encodes CSGGSGGNTGELFF.

The chain uses TRBV15 and TRBJ2-7; 10 bases line up with TRBD2. V lost 5 bases to trimming and J lost 0 bases; unmatched junction nucleotides: 7. The CDR3 length is 16 residues. Germline CDR1 reads LNHNV; CDR2 reads YYDKDF (reference sequence). The CDR3 protein is CATSSQAGGPSYEQYF. The CDR3 DNA reads as TGTGCCACCAGCTCCCAAGCGGGAGGGCCCTCCTACGAGCAGTACTTC.

The V and J genes are TRBV6-6 and TRBJ1-1; D is undetermined. Germline V gene lookup returns CDR1 MNHNY and CDR2 SVGAGI (reference sequence). Trimming removed 0 bases from V and 1 base from J, with 6 bases in between. The length of the CDR3 is 14 residues. The CDR3 loop is CASSYSAGNTEAFF. The CDR3 DNA reads as TGTGCCAGCAGTTACTCTGCCGGGAACACTGAAGCTTTCTTT.

This rearrangement joins TRBV7-9 to TRBJ2-7; unclear D gene. Germline V gene sequence: CDR1 SEHNR, CDR2 FQNEAQ (reference sequence). The V and J ends lost 5 bases and 9 bases respectively, with 17 bases between them. The CDR3 runs to 13 residues. The CDR3 region is CASSPSVSRRQYF. CDR3 coding DNA: TGTGCCAGCAGCCCGTCGGTATCCCGCCGGCAGTACTTC.

Here the CDR3 DNA reads TGTGCCTGGAAGGAAGGTACTACCTACAATGAGCAGTTCTTC. Residues: CAWKEGTTYNEQFF. The chain links TRBV30 to TRBJ2-1; the D is unclear. This CDR3 region has 14 residues. Germline assignment: CDR1 GTSNPN and CDR2 SVGIG (reference sequence). The V gene lost 4 bases and the J gene lost 2 bases, with 12 bases spanning the gap.

This chain links TRBV28 with TRBJ1-5; no reliable D call. Per germline, CDR1 MDHEN and CDR2 SYDVKM. The germline V and J ends were trimmed by 10 bases and 0 bases, with 19 bases remaining between them. This CDR3 contains 16 residues. CDR3 DNA: TGTGCCACCAAGGAGGACGGAGTAAATAGCAATCAGCCCCAGCATTTT. Translation: CATKEDGVNSNQPQHF.

This clone appeared a single time. This chain uses TRBV14 with TRBJ1-6; possibly TRBD1 for D (5 bases). The length of the CDR3 is 15 residues. V lost 1 base, J lost 8 bases, and 12 bases lay in between. Germline V gene sequence: CDR1 SGHDN, CDR2 FVKESK. Written as DNA, the CDR3 is TGTGCCAGCAGCCAAGTAAGGGGTGCTGATTCACCCCTCCACTTT. Amino acids: CASSQVRGADSPLHF. Using reference TRBV14 and TRBJ1-6 for the parts outside the CDR3, the full variable domain is EAGVTQFPSHSVIEKGQTVTLRCDPISGHDNLYWYRRVMGKEIKFLLHFVKESKQDESGMPNNRFLAERTGGTYSTLKVQPAELEDSGVYFCASSQVRGADSPLHFGNGTRLTVT.

The V call is TRBV5-4, the J call TRBJ2-7; 14 bases agree with TRBD2. CDR1 and CDR2 from the germline V gene are SGHNT and YYREEE (reference sequence). This CDR3 has 13 amino acids. J gave up 11 bases and V 4 bases, and 5 bases lay outside the gene matches. CDR3 amino acids: CASSAGLAGEKYF. Written as DNA, the CDR3 is TGTGCCAGCAGCGCGGGACTAGCGGGAGAAAAGTACTTC.

J is TRBJ1-4 and V is TRBV5-1; D remains ambiguous. The V and J ends lost 0 bases and 6 bases respectively, with 9 bases between them. Germline assignment: CDR1 SGHRS and CDR2 YFSETQ. The CDR3 is 14 amino acids. The CDR3 DNA is TGCGCCAGCAGCTTGGATAGAACCCATGAAAAACTGTTTTTT. Protein: CASSLDRTHEKLFF.

The chain is built from TRBV5-1 and TRBJ1-2; D is uncertain. Germline V gene sequence: CDR1 SGHRS, CDR2 YFSETQ. The CDR3 is made up of 13 amino acids. Deletions cut 0 bases from V and 2 bases from J, with 5 bases between. The CDR3 DNA follows: TGCGCCAGCAGCTTGGTACAGAACTATGGCTACACCTTC. Amino acid sequence: CASSLVQNYGYTF.

The chain links TRBV5-1 to TRBJ1-5, with D possibly being TRBD1 (5 bases). V dropped 5 bases and J dropped 4 bases, with 16 bases sitting between them. Per germline, CDR1 SGHRS and CDR2 YFSETQ. The CDR3 covers 15 residues. The CDR3 spells CASSLEGITNQPQHF. DNA of the CDR3: TGCGCCAGCAGTCTGGAGGGGATAACAAATCAGCCCCAGCATTTT.

The chain carries TRBV27 and TRBJ1-6; D ambiguous. Germline V gene data show CDR1 as MNHEY and CDR2 as SMNVEV (reference sequence). This CDR3 has 14 amino acids. Trimming removed 6 bases from V and 9 bases from J, with 15 bases in between. This CDR3 is CASRTEPASSPLHF. The DNA for the CDR3 is TGTGCCAGCAGGACGGAGCCGGCATCTTCACCCCTCCACTTT.

V and J are TRBV7-2 and TRBJ1-1; D is unclear. This CDR3 is built from 15 residues. Germline assignment: CDR1 SGHTA and CDR2 FQGNSA. V was shortened by 5 bases and J by 3 bases, with 16 bases between the two germline ends. The CDR3 sequence is CASSPEGVWDTEAFF. Here the CDR3 DNA reads TGTGCCAGCAGCCCAGAGGGAGTTTGGGACACTGAAGCTTTCTTT.

The chain employs TRBV14 and TRBJ1-2; 8 nucleotides agree with TRBD1. V lost 1 base to trimming and J lost 6 bases; unmatched junction nucleotides: 10. The CDR3 extends over 16 amino acids. Germline V gene data show CDR1 as SGHDN and CDR2 as FVKESK. CDR3 bases: TGTGCCAGCAGCCAAGTCGCAGGACAGGGACATCATGGCTACACCTTC. The encoded protein is CASSQVAGQGHHGYTF.

V usage is TRBV5-1 and J usage is TRBJ2-1; 7 bases fit TRBD1. The V gene end was trimmed by 5 bases and the J gene end by 0 bases; junction bases not matched to a gene: 5. There are 15 residues in the CDR3. Germline CDR1 reads SGHRS; CDR2 reads YFSETQ. The CDR3 is CASRPTGASYNEQFF. The DNA of the CDR3 is TGCGCCAGCAGACCCACAGGGGCCTCCTACAATGAGCAGTTCTTC.